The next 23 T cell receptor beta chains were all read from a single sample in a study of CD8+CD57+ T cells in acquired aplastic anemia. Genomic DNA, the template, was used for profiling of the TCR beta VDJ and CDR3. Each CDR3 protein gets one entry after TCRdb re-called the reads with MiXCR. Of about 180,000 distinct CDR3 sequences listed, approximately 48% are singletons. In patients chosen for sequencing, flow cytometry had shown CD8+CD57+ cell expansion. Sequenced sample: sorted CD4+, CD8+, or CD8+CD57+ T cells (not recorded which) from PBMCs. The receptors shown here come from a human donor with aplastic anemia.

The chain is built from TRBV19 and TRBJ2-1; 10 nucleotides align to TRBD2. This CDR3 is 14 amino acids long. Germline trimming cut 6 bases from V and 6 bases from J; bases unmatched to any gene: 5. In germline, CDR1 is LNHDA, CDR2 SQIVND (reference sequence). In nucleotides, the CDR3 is TGTGCCAGTAGGAACCTAGCGGGAGCCAATGAGCAGTTCTTC. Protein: CASRNLAGANEQFF.

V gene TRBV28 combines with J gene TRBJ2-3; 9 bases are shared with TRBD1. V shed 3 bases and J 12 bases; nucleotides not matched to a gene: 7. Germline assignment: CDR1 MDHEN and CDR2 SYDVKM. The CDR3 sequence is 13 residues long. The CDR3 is CASSFGQGMAQYF. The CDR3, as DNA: TGTGCCAGCAGTTTCGGACAGGGGATGGCTCAGTATTTT.

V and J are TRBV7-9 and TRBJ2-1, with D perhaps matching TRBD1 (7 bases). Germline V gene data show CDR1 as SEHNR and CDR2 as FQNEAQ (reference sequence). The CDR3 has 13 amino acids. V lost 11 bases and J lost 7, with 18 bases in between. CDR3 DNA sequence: TGTGCCGATGAGGAGGGGGCAGGAAATGAGCAGTTCTTC. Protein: CADEEGAGNEQFF.

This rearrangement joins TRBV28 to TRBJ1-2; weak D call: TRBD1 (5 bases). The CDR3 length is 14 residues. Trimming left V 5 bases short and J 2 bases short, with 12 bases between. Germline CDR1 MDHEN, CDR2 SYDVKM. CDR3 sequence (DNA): TGTGCCAGCAGTCTGACAGAGTTAAACTATGGCTACACCTTC. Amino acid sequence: CASSLTELNYGYTF.

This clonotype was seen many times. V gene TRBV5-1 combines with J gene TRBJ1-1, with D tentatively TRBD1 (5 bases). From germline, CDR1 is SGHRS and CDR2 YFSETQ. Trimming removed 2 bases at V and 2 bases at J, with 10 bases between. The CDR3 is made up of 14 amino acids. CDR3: CASSFGGTNTEAFF. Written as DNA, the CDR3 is TGCGCCAGCAGCTTCGGGGGAACTAACACTGAAGCTTTCTTT.

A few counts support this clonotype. The CDR3 DNA is TGTGCCACCAGCAGGAGGACAGCAGGAAACACCATATATTTT. Translated: CATSRRTAGNTIYF. The chain has TRBV15 and TRBJ1-3, with D possibly TRBD1 on 6 matching bases. Germline CDR1 is LNHNV and CDR2 is YYDKDF (reference sequence). CDR3 length: 14 residues. V dropped 3 bases and J dropped 4 bases, with 10 bases sitting between them.

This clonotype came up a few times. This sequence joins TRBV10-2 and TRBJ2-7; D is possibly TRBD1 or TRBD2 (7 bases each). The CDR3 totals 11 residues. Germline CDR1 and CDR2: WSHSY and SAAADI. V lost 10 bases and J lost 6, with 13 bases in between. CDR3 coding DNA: TGCGCCACCCAGGGGGGGATCGAGCAGTACTTC. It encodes CATQGGIEQYF.

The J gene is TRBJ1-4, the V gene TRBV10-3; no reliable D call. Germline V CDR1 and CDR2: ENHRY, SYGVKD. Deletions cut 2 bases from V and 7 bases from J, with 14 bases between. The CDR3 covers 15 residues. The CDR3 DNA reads TGTGCCATCAGTGAGGGGGAAAACGACGCTGAAAAACTGTTTTTT. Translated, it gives CAISEGENDAEKLFF.

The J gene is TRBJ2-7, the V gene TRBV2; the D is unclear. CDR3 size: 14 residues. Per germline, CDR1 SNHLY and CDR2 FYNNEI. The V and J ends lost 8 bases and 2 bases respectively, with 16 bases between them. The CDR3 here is CASQTTIVPYEQYF. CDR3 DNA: TGTGCCAGCCAAACGACCATAGTCCCCTACGAGCAGTACTTC.

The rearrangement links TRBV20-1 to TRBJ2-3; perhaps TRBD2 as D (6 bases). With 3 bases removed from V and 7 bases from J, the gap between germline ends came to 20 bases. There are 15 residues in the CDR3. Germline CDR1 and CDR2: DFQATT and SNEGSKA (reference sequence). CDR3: CSARALEGTHYTQYF. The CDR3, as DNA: TGCAGTGCTAGGGCCCTGGAGGGCACACACTATACGCAGTATTTT.

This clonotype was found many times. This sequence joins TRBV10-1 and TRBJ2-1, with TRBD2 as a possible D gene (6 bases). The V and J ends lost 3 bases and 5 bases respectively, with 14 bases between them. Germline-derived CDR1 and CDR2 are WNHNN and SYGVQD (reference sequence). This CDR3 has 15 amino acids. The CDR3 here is CASSDPGGPDNEQFF. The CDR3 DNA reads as TGCGCCAGCAGTGACCCCGGGGGACCCGACAATGAGCAGTTCTTC.

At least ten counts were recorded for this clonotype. CDR3: CASSLGQGQNTEAFF. The CDR3, as DNA: TGTGCCAGCAGCTTGGGACAGGGACAGAACACTGAAGCTTTCTTT. V gene TRBV7-9 combines with J gene TRBJ1-1; 9 bases match TRBD1. J lost 1 base, V lost 3 bases, and 3 bases had no gene match. The CDR3 consists of 15 residues. Germline V gene data show CDR1 as SEHNR and CDR2 as FQNEAQ (reference sequence).

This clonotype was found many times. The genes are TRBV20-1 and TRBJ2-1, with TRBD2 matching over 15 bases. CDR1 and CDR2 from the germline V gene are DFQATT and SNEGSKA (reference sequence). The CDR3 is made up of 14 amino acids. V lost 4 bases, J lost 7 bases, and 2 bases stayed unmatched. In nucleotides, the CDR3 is TGCAGTGCTAAAGGGACTAGCGGGGGGAATGAGCAGTTCTTC. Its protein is CSAKGTSGGNEQFF.

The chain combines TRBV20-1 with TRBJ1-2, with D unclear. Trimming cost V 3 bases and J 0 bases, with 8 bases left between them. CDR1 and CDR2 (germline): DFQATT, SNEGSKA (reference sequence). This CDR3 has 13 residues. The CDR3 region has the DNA TGCAGTGCTAGGGGTGGGACTAACTATGGCTACACCTTC. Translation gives CSARGGTNYGYTF.

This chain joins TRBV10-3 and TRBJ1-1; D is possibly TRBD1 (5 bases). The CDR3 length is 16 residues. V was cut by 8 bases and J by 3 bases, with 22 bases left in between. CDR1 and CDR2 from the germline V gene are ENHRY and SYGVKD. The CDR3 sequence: CAISEGVGGRYTEAFF. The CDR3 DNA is TGTGCCATCTCCGAGGGAGTTGGGGGGAGGTACACTGAAGCTTTCTTT.

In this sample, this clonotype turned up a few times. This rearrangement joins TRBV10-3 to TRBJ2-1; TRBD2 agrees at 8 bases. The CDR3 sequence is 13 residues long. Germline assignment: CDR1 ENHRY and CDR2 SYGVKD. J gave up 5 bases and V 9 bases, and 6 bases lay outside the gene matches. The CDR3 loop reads CAIEREKHNEQFF. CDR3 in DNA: TGTGCCATAGAGCGGGAGAAGCACAATGAGCAGTTCTTC.

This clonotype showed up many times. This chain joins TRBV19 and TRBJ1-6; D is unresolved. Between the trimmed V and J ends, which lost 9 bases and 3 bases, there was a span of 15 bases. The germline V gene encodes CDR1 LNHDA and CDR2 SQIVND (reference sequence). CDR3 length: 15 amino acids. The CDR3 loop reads CASRSGTNYNSPLHF. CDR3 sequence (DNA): TGTGCCAGCCGAAGTGGCACCAACTATAATTCACCCCTCCACTTT.

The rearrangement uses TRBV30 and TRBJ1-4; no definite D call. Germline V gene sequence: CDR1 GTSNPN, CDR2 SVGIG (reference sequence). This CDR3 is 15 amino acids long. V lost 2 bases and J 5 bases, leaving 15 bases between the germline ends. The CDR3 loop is CAWSYRGSLNEKLFF. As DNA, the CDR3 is TGTGCCTGGAGTTACAGAGGGTCCCTGAATGAAAAACTGTTTTTT.

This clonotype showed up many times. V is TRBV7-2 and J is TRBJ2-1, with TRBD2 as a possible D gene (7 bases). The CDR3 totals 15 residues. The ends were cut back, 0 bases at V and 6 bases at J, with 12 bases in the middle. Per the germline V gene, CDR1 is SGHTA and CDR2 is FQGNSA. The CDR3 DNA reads TGTGCCAGCAGCTTAGCGGGGGGGCGGGGCAATGAGCAGTTCTTC. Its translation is CASSLAGGRGNEQFF.

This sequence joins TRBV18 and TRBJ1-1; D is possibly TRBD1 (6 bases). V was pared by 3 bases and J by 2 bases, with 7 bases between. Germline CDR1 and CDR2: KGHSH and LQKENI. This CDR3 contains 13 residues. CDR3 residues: CASSPGQNTEAFF. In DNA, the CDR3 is TGTGCCAGCTCACCGGGACAAAACACTGAAGCTTTCTTT.

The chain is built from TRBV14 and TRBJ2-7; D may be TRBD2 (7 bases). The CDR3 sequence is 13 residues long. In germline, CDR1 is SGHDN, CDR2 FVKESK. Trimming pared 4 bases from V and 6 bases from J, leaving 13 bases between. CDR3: CASSLGAGAEQYF. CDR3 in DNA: TGTGCCAGCAGCCTCGGGGCGGGGGCCGAGCAGTACTTC.

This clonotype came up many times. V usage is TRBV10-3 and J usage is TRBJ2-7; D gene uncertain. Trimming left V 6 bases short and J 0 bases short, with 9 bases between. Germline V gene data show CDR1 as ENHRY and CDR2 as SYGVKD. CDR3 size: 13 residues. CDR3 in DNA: TGTGCCATCAGGGACCACAGCTCCTACGAGCAGTACTTC. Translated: CAIRDHSSYEQYF.

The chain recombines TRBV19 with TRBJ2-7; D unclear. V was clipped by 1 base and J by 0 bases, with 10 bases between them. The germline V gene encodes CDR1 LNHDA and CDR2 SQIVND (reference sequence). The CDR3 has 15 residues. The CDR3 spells CASSIGVSSSYEQYF. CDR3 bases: TGTGCCAGTAGTATAGGCGTCTCGAGCTCCTACGAGCAGTACTTC.